The 27 T cell receptor beta chains reported below all come from one sample, sequenced in a study of blood T cells in healthy people across ages. A second about 7 to 11 cycle PCR used barcoded and J-beta primers. MiXCR was run by TCRdb on the 5' RACE reads, yielding one entry per CDR3 protein. The sample has about 1,500,000 distinct CDR3 sequences; 28% are singletons. The sample taken for sequencing was blood. Source of these receptors: a woman in her 30s in good health.

The chain carries TRBV12-3 or TRBV12-4 and TRBJ2-7; 7 positions agree with TRBD1. The CDR3 consists of 12 residues. The J segment lost 7 bases and the V segment lost 5 bases, leaving 5 bases of the junction unmatched. The CDR3, as DNA: TGTGCCAGCAGTCACAGGGGCGGGGAGCAGTACTTC. As protein: CASSHRGGEQYF.

This clonotype was seen a handful of times. The genes are TRBV10-3 and TRBJ1-6; D remains ambiguous. This CDR3 spans 14 amino acids. CDR1 and CDR2 (germline): ENHRY, SYGVKD. Trimming stripped 2 bases from V and 8 bases from J, with 10 bases between. This chain's CDR3 is CAISEEPRYSPLHF. The CDR3 coding sequence is TGTGCCATCAGTGAGGAACCGCGTTATTCACCCCTCCACTTT.

This clonotype was detected a few times. CDR3 DNA: TGTGCCAGCAGCTTAACTAGCGGGAGCGTCACTGAGCAGTTCTTC. Translating gives CASSLTSGSVTEQFF. The J gene is TRBJ2-1, the V gene TRBV7-2; 11 bases map to TRBD2. The CDR3 spans 15 residues. Germline assignment: CDR1 SGHTA and CDR2 FQGNSA. J lost 9 bases, V lost 2 bases, and 6 bases had no gene match.

The sample holds many counts of this clonotype. The rearrangement joins TRBV11-2 to TRBJ2-3; D is uncertain. Germline loops: CDR1 SGHAT, CDR2 FQNNGV. The CDR3 has 13 residues. Trimming removed 0 bases at V and 5 bases at J, with 6 bases between. In DNA form, the CDR3 reads TGTGCCAGCAGCTTAGATTGGATAGATACGCAGTATTTT. Translated, it gives CASSLDWIDTQYF.

CDR3 residues: CASSYGLTQETQYF. The CDR3 DNA follows: TGCGCCAGCAGCTACGGACTGACGCAAGAGACCCAGTACTTC. The V gene is TRBV5-1, the J gene TRBJ2-5; perhaps TRBD2 as D (5 bases). Per the germline V gene, CDR1 is SGHRS and CDR2 is YFSETQ. V dropped 3 bases and J dropped 2 bases, with 11 bases sitting between them. CDR3 length equals 14 residues. Filled out from reference TRBV5-1 and TRBJ2-5, the complete variable domain reads KAGVTQTPRYLIKTRGQQVTLSCSPISGHRSVSWYQQTPGQGLQFLFEYFSETQRNKGNFPGRFSGRQFSNSRSEMNVSTLELGDSALYLCASSYGLTQETQYFGPGTRLLVL.

Only one count was recorded for this clonotype. The chain links TRBV6-1 to TRBJ1-6; 10 bases match TRBD1. With 6 bases clipped from V and 7 bases from J, the junction kept 6 bases outside the gene matches. The CDR3 is 15 amino acids. The germline V gene has CDR1 MNHNS and CDR2 SASEGT. The CDR3 bases are TGTGCCAGCAGACAAGGGACAGGGGAGAATTCACCCCTCCACTTT. Translation: CASRQGTGENSPLHF.

The V and J genes are TRBV20-1 and TRBJ1-2, with 9 bases identical to TRBD1. CDR3 size: 11 residues. The V gene's germline CDR1 is DFQATT and CDR2 SNEGSKA (reference sequence). The junction had 4 bases not matched to a gene; V was cut back by 6 bases and J by 8 bases. CDR3 in amino acids: CSAGQGRGYTF. Written as DNA, the CDR3 is TGCAGTGCAGGACAGGGGAGGGGCTACACCTTC.

This clonotype was detected only once. This chain joins TRBV5-1 and TRBJ2-6, with unresolved D. The V and J ends lost 1 base and 0 bases respectively, with 11 bases between them. The CDR3 covers 17 residues. Germline V CDR1 and CDR2: SGHRS, YFSETQ. This CDR3 is CASSLSQESSGANVLTF. In nucleotides, the CDR3 is TGCGCCAGCAGCTTGTCTCAGGAGAGCTCTGGGGCCAACGTCCTGACTTTC. Variable domain in full (rest from reference TRBV5-1 and TRBJ2-6): KAGVTQTPRYLIKTRGQQVTLSCSPISGHRSVSWYQQTPGQGLQFLFEYFSETQRNKGNFPGRFSGRQFSNSRSEMNVSTLELGDSALYLCASSLSQESSGANVLTFGAGSRLTVL.

As to this clonotype: This clone may be a read error of a much larger clone one base away. The J gene is TRBJ2-5, the V gene TRBV6-5; 10 bases match TRBD1. CDR3 size: 14 residues. Germline loops: CDR1 MNHEY, CDR2 SVGAGI. The CDR3 is CASSYGQGEEAQYF. The DNA for the CDR3 is TGTGCCAGCAGTTACGGACAGGGGGAAGAGGCCCAGTACTTC.

This clonotype has a handful of counts. J is TRBJ2-3 and V is TRBV7-3; no definite D call. Per the germline V gene, CDR1 is SGHTA and CDR2 is FQGTGA. The CDR3 length is 14 residues. V was pared by 1 base and J by 6 bases, with 11 bases between. CDR3 DNA: TGTGCCAGCAGCTTAAGGGCTGGTAGGGATACGCAGTATTTT. It is translated as CASSLRAGRDTQYF.

The chain employs TRBV2 and TRBJ2-1, with 11 bases that match TRBD2. From germline, CDR1 is SNHLY and CDR2 FYNNEI. The CDR3 spans 16 residues. The V and J ends lost 5 bases and 4 bases, in that order; junction bases with no gene match: 7. Here the CDR3 reads CASSRILAGGYNEQFF. The CDR3 coding sequence is TGTGCCAGCAGTCGAATCCTAGCGGGGGGTTACAATGAGCAGTTCTTC.

This clonotype was counted at least ten times. V and J are TRBV29-1 and TRBJ2-6; D unresolved. CDR3 length: 14 amino acids. Germline-derived CDR1 and CDR2 are SQVTM and ANQGSEA. The ends were cut back, 4 bases at V and 0 bases at J, with 7 bases in the middle. CDR3 sequence reads: CSVVGGSGANVLTF. The CDR3 coding sequence is TGCAGCGTTGTGGGCGGCTCTGGGGCCAACGTCCTGACTTTC.

The chain links TRBV5-1 to TRBJ2-7, with unresolved D. Trimming shortened V by 0 bases and J by 7 bases, and 11 bases separated the two germline ends. The CDR3 loop spans 13 amino acids. Germline lookup yields CDR1 SGHRS and CDR2 YFSETQ. The CDR3 here is CASSLAESDEQYF. CDR3 DNA sequence: TGCGCCAGCAGCTTGGCCGAGTCGGATGAGCAGTACTTC. Variable domain in full (rest from reference TRBV5-1 and TRBJ2-7): KAGVTQTPRYLIKTRGQQVTLSCSPISGHRSVSWYQQTPGQGLQFLFEYFSETQRNKGNFPGRFSGRQFSNSRSEMNVSTLELGDSALYLCASSLAESDEQYFGPGTRLTVT.

This clonotype was picked up a small number of times. The rearrangement joins TRBV4-1 to TRBJ2-1, with D maybe TRBD2 (5 bases). The V gene's germline CDR1 is MGHRA and CDR2 YSYEKL. This CDR3 region has 16 residues. V lost 7 bases and J 6 bases, leaving 22 bases between the germline ends. The CDR3 sequence: CASISFAGPAGNEQFF. The CDR3, as DNA: TGCGCCAGCATATCCTTCGCCGGACCGGCGGGCAATGAGCAGTTCTTC.

In regard to this clonotype: A much larger clone lies a single base off, so this may be a read error. The J gene is TRBJ1-2, the V gene TRBV11-2; no firm D call. This CDR3 region has 14 residues. Germline lookup yields CDR1 SGHAT and CDR2 FQNNGV. V lost 5 bases to trimming and J lost 10 bases, with 20 bases between them. The CDR3 coding sequence is TGTGCCAGCAGCCTCGGACCGCGTCAGGATGACTACACCTTC. Encoded protein: CASSLGPRQDDYTF.

This chain links TRBV12-3 or TRBV12-4 with TRBJ1-2, with 8 bases identical to TRBD1. The V and J ends lost 5 bases and 7 bases, in that order; junction bases with no gene match: 9. CDR3 length: 14 amino acids. Written as DNA, the CDR3 is TGTGCCAGCAGTCCAAGGACAGGGTGGAGTGGCTACACCTTC. This codes for CASSPRTGWSGYTF.

A single count supports this clonotype. This chain uses TRBV5-5 with TRBJ2-7; 10 nucleotides line up with TRBD1. The germline V gene encodes CDR1 SGHKS and CDR2 YYEKEE (reference sequence). V trimming: 4 bases; J trimming: 5 bases; junction bases outside the gene matches: 12. The CDR3 runs 16 residues. In nucleotides, the CDR3 is TGTGCCAGCAGCGCACTATCGGGACAGGGGTACCACGAGCAGTACTTC. This gives the protein CASSALSGQGYHEQYF. The whole variable domain, filled in from reference TRBV5-5 and TRBJ2-7, reads DAGVTQSPTHLIKTRGQQVTLRCSPISGHKSVSWYQQVLGQGPQFIFQYYEKEERGRGNFPDRFSARQFPNYSSELNVNALLLGDSALYLCASSALSGQGYHEQYFGPGTRLTVT.

This clonotype showed up many times. The rearrangement joins TRBV20-1 to TRBJ2-1; D is undetermined. CDR3 length: 11 residues. Germline CDR1 is DFQATT and CDR2 is SNEGSKA (reference sequence). The CDR3: CRASRGDEQFF. Here the CDR3 DNA reads TGCAGAGCCAGCAGAGGCGATGAGCAGTTCTTC.

This clonotype was detected only a few times. The V and J genes are TRBV6-4 and TRBJ1-2, with D possibly TRBD1 on 6 matching bases. CDR3 length: 14 residues. Per germline, CDR1 MRHNA and CDR2 SNTAGT. Trimming stripped 0 bases from V and 7 bases from J, with 12 bases between. CDR3 amino acids: CASSDSGDTFGYTF. CDR3 DNA: TGTGCCAGCAGTGACTCGGGGGACACCTTTGGCTACACCTTC.

This sequence joins TRBV9 and TRBJ1-1; possible D gene TRBD1, 6 bases. This CDR3 is built from 13 residues. Trimming removed 0 bases from V and 8 bases from J, with 11 bases in between. CDR1 and CDR2 from the germline V gene are SGDLS and YYNGEE. The CDR3 DNA follows: TGTGCCAGCAGCGTAGTAGAGCAGGGGGAAGCTTTCTTT. Translation gives CASSVVEQGEAFF. Full variable domain (outside the CDR3, taken from reference TRBV9 and TRBJ1-1): DSGVTQTPKHLITATGQRVTLRCSPRSGDLSVYWYQQSLDQGLQFLIQYYNGEERAKGNILERFSAQQFPDLHSELNLSSLELGDSALYFCASSVVEQGEAFFGQGTRLTVV.

The chain is built from TRBV29-1 and TRBJ1-4; no definite D call. The CDR3 consists of 13 residues. Between the trimmed V and J ends, which lost 4 bases and 7 bases, there was a span of 13 bases. Germline V gene lookup returns CDR1 SQVTM and CDR2 ANQGSEA. The CDR3 protein is CSVVKDYGEKLFF. In DNA, the CDR3 is TGCAGCGTTGTAAAGGACTACGGTGAAAAACTGTTTTTT.

With regard to this clonotype: A much larger clone is a single base away; this may be a read error. The V call is TRBV7-2, the J call TRBJ2-1; weak D call: TRBD2 (6 bases). CDR3 length: 13 residues. CDR1 and CDR2 (germline): SGHTA, FQGNSA. The CDR3 sequence is CAGSSVTSDEQFF. In nucleotides, the CDR3 is TGTGCCGGCAGCTCAGTGACTAGTGATGAGCAGTTCTTC.

V usage is TRBV4-3 and J usage is TRBJ2-4; D gene uncertain. The V end lost 0 bases, the J end lost 5 bases, and 5 bases lay between the germline ends. Germline V gene data show CDR1 as LGHNA and CDR2 as YSLEER. This CDR3 contains 13 residues. CDR3 sequence: CASSQELENIQYF. The CDR3 bases are TGCGCCAGCAGCCAAGAGCTAGAAAACATTCAGTACTTC.

The CDR3 protein is CASSLRSRGPYGYTF. In DNA form, the CDR3 reads TGCGCCAGCAGCCTCCGAAGTCGGGGACCCTATGGCTACACCTTC. The J gene is TRBJ1-2, the V gene TRBV5-1, with D possibly TRBD1 on 5 matching bases. The CDR3 has 15 amino acids. Looked up from germline, CDR1 is SGHRS and CDR2 is YFSETQ. Trimming stripped 4 bases from V and 4 bases from J, with 17 bases between.

This clonotype was seen a handful of times. The chain employs TRBV20-1 and TRBJ2-3; 13 bases map to TRBD2. CDR3 length equals 15 residues. Losses at the gene ends were 6 bases for V and 6 bases for J; bases not matched to a gene: 9. Per the germline V gene, CDR1 is DFQATT and CDR2 is SNEGSKA (reference sequence). The CDR3: CSAAGLAGPGDTQYF. The CDR3 coding sequence is TGCAGTGCCGCGGGACTAGCGGGGCCCGGGGATACGCAGTATTTT.

This clonotype has a count of ten or more. This chain links TRBV10-3 with TRBJ2-5; tentatively, D is TRBD2 (5 bases). Trimming cost V 6 bases and J 7 bases, with 18 bases left between them. Germline assignment: CDR1 ENHRY and CDR2 SYGVKD. The length of the CDR3 is 14 residues. The CDR3 nucleotides read TGTGCCATCAGGAGGGAGAGGGATCATGCGACCCAGTACTTC. Its protein is CAIRRERDHATQYF.

The chain employs TRBV12-3 or TRBV12-4 and TRBJ2-7; 7 bases align to TRBD1. The CDR3 has 14 residues. Germline trimming cut 2 bases from V and 3 bases from J; bases unmatched to any gene: 4. DNA for the CDR3: TGTGCCAGCAGTTTAAGCAACAGGGGCTACGAGCAGTACTTC. Its translation: CASSLSNRGYEQYF.